This T cell receptor (beta chain) was profiled in a study of immune evolution from preneoplasia to lung adenocarcinoma. CDR1 is MNHNY, CDR2 SVGAGI, per germline (reference sequence). CDR3 length: 14 residues. V was shortened by 6 bases and J by 2 bases, with 11 bases between the two germline ends. Between about 2014 and 2018, patients underwent resection in Japan or China. About this clone itself: Antigen specificity is unknown.

Notes on the study in general: Later-stage lesions appeared to have more T cells, more diversity, less clonality. From normal lung to invasive adenocarcinoma, top clone frequencies appeared to decrease.

Some clones are missing from TCRdb's copy, which holds only in-frame ones; the method was immunoSEQ multiplex PCR. The sample has 5,000 or so clones, over 70% seen once. Sequenced input: FFPE adjacent normal lung tissue. The TCR sequence derives from a person aged 60-79 years with lung adenocarcinoma. V usage is TRBV6-6 and J usage is TRBJ1-5; D unresolved. CDR3 loop: CASSPQSGNQPQHF. DNA of the CDR3: TGTGCCAGCAGCCCCCAGAGTGGCAATCAGCCCCAGCATTTT.